A selection of T cell receptor beta chains follows, all from one sample in a study of cytomegalovirus exposure and HLA in healthy donors. TCRdb's copy holds only in-frame clones and misses some; the assay was immunoSEQ multiplex PCR. The sample consists of 55,000 to 80,000 clones, about 95% of them appearing once. The specimen was PBMCs. Source of these receptors: a woman under 30 in good health and CMV-seropositive. Both conserved end residues are part of each CDR3. Fields, in order: V gene, clone size, CDR3 protein. Expanded clones get a size class; other rows say once, few or many, or leave the size out.

TRBV28 - CAIKTGVNNEQFF
TRBV5-5 once CASSHPGAHEKLFF
TRBV5-4 - CASSVTGSTEAFF
TRBV11-2 - CASSLGSGGHSPLHF
TRBV6-1 - CASSELRGLGEAFF
TRBV15 - CATSPYRGSYEQYF
TRBV9 - CASSAFGFGGPLHF
TRBV23-1 - CASRHDRGTGQETQYF
TRBV6-1 - CASSEEDADGVDQPQHF
TRBV27 - CASSLVWDRGVFRFTGELFF
TRBV12-2 - CASRLARAGYNEQFF
TRBV12-5 - CASGLGPVGAYEQYF
TRBV7-9 - CASSLSIGGTYNEQFF
TRBV14 - CATRRRDTLSGYTF
TRBV6-1 once CASSATEPSYGYTF
TRBV27 - CASSLGGFNEKLFF
TRBV10-3 once CAIKTGNEQYF
TRBV19 - CASSIGSYGVQETQYF
TRBV27 - CASSFTGSDYIQYF
TRBV28 - CASRKGWANSPLHF
TRBV7-8 - CASRWVTGLNSGANVLTF
TRBV28 once CASRLGQANTEAFF
TRBV4-2 - CASSPNTGELFF
TRBV4-2 once CASSQEKTGLYGYTF
TRBV11-3 - CASSRQGQNTEAFF
TRBV30 - CAWRDRGYTGELFF
TRBV11-2 - CASSPGSDTQYF
TRBV4-1 - CASSHGKRGTNEKLFF
TRBV11-2 - CASSLALSVSGNTIYF
TRBV11-2 - CASTGQGPSGANVLTF
TRBV7-9 once CASSPYYNSPLHF
TRBV6-4 - CASSGAGVICNEQFF
TRBV27 - CASSFRSSYNEQFF
TRBV2 once CATPGGGGQETQYF
TRBV28 - CASSLRAWEQYF
TRBV7-9 - CASSRPDKANTGELFF
TRBV28 once CASSRDRERSYEQYF
TRBV2 - CASRVTTGTDTQYF
TRBV20-1 - CSAWGGRWYF
TRBV19 - CASSAPNRGSGGYTF
TRBV5-4 - CASSLGKGRPQETQYF
TRBV9 - CASSVGQGNSYEQYF
TRBV14 - CASSAQRGGALSEKLFF
TRBV19 - CASGYRGSPPDEQFF
TRBV11-2 once CASSLALGGVSEAFF
TRBV19 - CASSKGQGSYEQYF
TRBV6-1 - CASSEGDGTGQETQYF